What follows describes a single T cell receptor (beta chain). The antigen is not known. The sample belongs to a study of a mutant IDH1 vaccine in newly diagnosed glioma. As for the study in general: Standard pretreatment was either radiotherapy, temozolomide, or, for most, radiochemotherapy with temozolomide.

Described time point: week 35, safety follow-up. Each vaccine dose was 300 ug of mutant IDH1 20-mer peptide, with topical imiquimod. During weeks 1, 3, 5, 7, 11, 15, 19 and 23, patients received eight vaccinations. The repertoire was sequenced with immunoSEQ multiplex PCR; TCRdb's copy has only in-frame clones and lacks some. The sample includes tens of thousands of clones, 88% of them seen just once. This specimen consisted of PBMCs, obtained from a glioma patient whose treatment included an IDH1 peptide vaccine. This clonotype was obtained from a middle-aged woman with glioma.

CDR3 amino acids: CASSLRGSGNTIYF. Written as DNA, the CDR3 is TGTGCCAGCAGCTTAAGGGGCTCTGGAAACACCATATATTTT. The chain couples TRBV7-9 to TRBJ1-3; the D gene is possibly TRBD1 (5 bases). V lost 2 bases, J lost 0 bases, and 5 bases lay in between. This CDR3 has 14 amino acids. Looked up from germline, CDR1 is SEHNR and CDR2 is FQNEAQ (reference sequence). The variable domain in full, with the rest retrieved from reference TRBV7-9 and TRBJ1-3, is DTGVSQNPRHKITKRGQNVTFRCDPISEHNRLYWYRQTLGQGPEFLTYFQNEAQLEKSRLLSDRFSAERPKGSFSTLEIQRTEQGDSAMYLCASSLRGSGNTIYFGEGSWLTVV.